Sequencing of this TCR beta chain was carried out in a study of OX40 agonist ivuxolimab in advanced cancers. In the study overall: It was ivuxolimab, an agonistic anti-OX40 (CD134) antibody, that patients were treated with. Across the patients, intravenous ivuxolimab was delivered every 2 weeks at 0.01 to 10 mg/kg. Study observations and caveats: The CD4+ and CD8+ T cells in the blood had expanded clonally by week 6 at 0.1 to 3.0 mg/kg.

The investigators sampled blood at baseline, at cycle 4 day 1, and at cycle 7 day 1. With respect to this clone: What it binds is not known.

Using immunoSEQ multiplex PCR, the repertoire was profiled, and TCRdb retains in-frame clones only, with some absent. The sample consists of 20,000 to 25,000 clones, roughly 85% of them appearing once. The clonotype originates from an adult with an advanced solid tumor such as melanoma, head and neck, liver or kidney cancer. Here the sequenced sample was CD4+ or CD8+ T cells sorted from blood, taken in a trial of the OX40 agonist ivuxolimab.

CDR3 in amino acids: CASSLAGFGEQYF. The CDR3 nucleotides read TGTGCCAGCAGCTTGGCAGGGTTCGGCGAGCAGTACTTC. V gene TRBV5-6 combines with J gene TRBJ2-7; D might be TRBD1 (5 bases). Deletions cut 0 bases from V and 6 bases from J, with 10 bases between. This CDR3 contains 13 residues. The V gene's germline CDR1 is SGHDT and CDR2 YYEEEE.